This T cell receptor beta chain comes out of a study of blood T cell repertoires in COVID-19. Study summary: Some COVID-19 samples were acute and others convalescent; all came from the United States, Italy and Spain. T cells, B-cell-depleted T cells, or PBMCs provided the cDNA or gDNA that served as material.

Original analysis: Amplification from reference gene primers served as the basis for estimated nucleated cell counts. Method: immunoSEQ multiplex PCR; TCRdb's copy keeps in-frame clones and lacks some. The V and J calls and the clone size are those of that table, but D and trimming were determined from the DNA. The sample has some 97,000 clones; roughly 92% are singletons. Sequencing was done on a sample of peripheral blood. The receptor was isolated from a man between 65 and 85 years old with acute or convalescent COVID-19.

The DNA of the CDR3 is TGTGCCAGCAGCTATACAGGGTACAACTATGGCTACACCTTC. Translated, it gives CASSYTGYNYGYTF. The chain is built from TRBV7-9 and TRBJ1-2, with D tentatively TRBD1 (6 bases). Germline CDR1 reads SEHNR; CDR2 reads FQNEAQ (reference sequence). The V and J ends lost 4 bases and 2 bases respectively, with 11 bases between them. The CDR3 totals 14 residues.